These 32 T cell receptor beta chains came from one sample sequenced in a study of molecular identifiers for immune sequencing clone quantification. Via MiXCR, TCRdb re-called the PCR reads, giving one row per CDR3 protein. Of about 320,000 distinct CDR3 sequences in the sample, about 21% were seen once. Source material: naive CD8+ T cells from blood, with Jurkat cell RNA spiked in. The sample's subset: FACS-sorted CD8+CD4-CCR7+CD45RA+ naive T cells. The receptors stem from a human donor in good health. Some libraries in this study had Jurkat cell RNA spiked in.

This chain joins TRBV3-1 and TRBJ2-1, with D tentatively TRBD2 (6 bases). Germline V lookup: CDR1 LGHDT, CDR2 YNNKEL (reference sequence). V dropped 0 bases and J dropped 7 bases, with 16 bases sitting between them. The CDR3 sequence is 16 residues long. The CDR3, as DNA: TGTGCCAGCAGCCAAGATGGAGGGTTCACTAGTAATGAGCAGTTCTTC. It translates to CASSQDGGFTSNEQFF.

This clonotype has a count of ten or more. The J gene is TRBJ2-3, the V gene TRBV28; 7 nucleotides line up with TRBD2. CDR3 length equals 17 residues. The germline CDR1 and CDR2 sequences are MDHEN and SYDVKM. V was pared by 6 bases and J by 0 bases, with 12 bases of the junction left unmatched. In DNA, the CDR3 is TGTGCCAGCAGCCTTTCCCCGGGGCGGGGGAGCACAGATACGCAGTATTTT. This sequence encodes CASSLSPGRGSTDTQYF. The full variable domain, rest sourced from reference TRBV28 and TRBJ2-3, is DVKVTQSSRYLVKRTGEKVFLECVQDMDHENMFWYRQDPGLGLRLIYFSYDVKMKEKGDIPEGYSVSREKKERFSLILESASTNQTSMYLCASSLSPGRGSTDTQYFGPGTRLTVL.

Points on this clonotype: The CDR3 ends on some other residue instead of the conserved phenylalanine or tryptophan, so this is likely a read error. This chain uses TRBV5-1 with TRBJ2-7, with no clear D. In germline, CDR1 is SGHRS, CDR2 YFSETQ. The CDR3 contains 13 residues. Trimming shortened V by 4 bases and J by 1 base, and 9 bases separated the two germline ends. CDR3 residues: CASSPGRSYEQYS. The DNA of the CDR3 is TGCGCCAGCAGCCCCGGACGGTCCTACGAGCAGTACTCC.

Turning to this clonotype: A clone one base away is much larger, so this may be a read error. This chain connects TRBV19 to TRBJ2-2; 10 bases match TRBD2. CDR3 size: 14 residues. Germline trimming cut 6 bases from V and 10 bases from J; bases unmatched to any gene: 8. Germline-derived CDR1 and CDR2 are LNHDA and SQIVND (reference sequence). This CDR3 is CASSLAGESVELFF. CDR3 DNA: TGTGCCAGTAGCCTAGCGGGAGAGTCCGTGGAGCTGTTTTTT.

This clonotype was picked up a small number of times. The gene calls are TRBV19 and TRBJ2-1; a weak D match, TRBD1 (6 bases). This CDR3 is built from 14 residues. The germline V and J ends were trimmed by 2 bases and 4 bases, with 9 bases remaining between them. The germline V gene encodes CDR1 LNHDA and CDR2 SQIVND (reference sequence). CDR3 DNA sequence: TGTGCCAGTAGTATAAGGACAGTTTACAATGAGCAGTTCTTC. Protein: CASSIRTVYNEQFF.

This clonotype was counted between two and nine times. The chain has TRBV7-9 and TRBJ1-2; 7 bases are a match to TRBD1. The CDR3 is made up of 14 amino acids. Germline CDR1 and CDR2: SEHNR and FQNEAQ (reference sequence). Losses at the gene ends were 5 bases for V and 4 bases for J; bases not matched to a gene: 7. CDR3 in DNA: TGTGCCAGCAGCCGATACAGGGGCGGCTATGGCTACACCTTC. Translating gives CASSRYRGGYGYTF. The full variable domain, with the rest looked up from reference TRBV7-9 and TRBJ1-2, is DTGVSQNPRHKITKRGQNVTFRCDPISEHNRLYWYRQTLGQGPEFLTYFQNEAQLEKSRLLSDRFSAERPKGSFSTLEIQRTEQGDSAMYLCASSRYRGGYGYTFGSGTRLTVV.

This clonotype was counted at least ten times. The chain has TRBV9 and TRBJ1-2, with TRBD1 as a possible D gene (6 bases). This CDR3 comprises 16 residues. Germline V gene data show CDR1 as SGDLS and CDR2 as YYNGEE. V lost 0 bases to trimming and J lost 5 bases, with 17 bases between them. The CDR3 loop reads CASSVDYREAKYGYTF. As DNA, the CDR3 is TGTGCCAGCAGCGTAGACTACAGGGAGGCAAAGTATGGCTACACCTTC.

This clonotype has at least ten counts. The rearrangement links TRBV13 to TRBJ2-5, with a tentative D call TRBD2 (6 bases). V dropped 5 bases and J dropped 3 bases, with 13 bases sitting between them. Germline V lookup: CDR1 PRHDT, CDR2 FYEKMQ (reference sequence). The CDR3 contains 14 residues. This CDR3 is CASSPDSGEETQYF. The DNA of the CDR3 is TGTGCCAGCAGCCCAGATAGCGGTGAAGAGACCCAGTACTTC.

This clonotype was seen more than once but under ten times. The CDR3 bases are TGTGCCAGCAGTTACTCGGACAGGGCGAACACTGAAGCTTTCTTT. Translated: CASSYSDRANTEAFF. The gene calls are TRBV6-2 or TRBV6-3 and TRBJ1-1; 8 nucleotides align to TRBD1. Germline trimming cut 0 bases from V and 1 base from J; bases unmatched to any gene: 1. CDR3 length: 15 amino acids. From germline, CDR1 is MNHEY and CDR2 SVGEGT.

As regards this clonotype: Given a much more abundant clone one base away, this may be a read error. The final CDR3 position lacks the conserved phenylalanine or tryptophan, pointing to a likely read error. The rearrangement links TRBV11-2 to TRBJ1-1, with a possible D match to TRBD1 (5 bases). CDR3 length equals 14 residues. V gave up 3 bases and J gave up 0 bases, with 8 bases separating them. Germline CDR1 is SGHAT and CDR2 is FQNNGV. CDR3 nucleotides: TGTGCCAGCAGCTTTACAGGTCTGAACACTGAAGCTTTCTCT. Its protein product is CASSFTGLNTEAFS.

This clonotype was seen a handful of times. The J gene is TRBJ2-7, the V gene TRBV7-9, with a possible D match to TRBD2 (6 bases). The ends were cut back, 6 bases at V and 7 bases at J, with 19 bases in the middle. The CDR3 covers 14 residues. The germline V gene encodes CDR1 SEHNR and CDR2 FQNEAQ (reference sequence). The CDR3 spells CASREAVAAGEQYF. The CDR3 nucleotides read TGTGCCAGCAGGGAAGCGGTCGCGGCGGGGGAGCAGTACTTC. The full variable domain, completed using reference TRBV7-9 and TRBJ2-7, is DTGVSQNPRHKITKRGQNVTFRCDPISEHNRLYWYRQTLGQGPEFLTYFQNEAQLEKSRLLSDRFSAERPKGSFSTLEIQRTEQGDSAMYLCASREAVAAGEQYFGPGTRLTVT.

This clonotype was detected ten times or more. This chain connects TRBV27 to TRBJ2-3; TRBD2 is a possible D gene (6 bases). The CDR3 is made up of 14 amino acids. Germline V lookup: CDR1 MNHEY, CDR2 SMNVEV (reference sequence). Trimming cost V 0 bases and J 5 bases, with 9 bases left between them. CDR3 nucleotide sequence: TGTGCCAGCAGTTTATCCGGAGGGCAAGATACGCAGTATTTT. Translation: CASSLSGGQDTQYF.

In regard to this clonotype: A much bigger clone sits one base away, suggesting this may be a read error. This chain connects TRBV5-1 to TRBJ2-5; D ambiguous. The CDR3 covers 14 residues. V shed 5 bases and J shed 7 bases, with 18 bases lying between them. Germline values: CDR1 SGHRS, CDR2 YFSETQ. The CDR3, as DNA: TGCGCCAGCAGACCTGAGGACGTTAAAGGGACCCAGTACTTC. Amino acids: CASRPEDVKGTQYF.

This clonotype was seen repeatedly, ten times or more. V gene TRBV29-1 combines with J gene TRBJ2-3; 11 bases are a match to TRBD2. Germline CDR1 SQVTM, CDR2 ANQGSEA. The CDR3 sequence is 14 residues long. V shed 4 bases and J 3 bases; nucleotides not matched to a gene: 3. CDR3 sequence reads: CSVVLAGGTDTQYF. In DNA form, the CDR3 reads TGCAGCGTTGTCCTAGCGGGAGGAACAGATACGCAGTATTTT.

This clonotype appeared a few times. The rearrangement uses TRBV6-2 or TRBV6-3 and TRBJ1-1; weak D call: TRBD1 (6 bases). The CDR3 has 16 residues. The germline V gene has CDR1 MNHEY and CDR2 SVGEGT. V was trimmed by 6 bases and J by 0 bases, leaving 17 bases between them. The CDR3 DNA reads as TGTGCCAGCAGCTATACAGGGATGGGGATGAACACTGAAGCTTTCTTT. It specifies CASSYTGMGMNTEAFF.

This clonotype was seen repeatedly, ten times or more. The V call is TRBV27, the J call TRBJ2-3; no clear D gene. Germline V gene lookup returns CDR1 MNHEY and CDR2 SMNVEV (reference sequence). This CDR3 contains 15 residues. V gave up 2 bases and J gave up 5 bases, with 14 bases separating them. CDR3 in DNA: TGTGCCAGCAGTTTAATGGGGATTCTGATAGATACGCAGTATTTT. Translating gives CASSLMGILIDTQYF.

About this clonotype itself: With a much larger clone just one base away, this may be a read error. CDR3 sequence reads: CASSAGLANYDEQFF. In DNA, the CDR3 is TGTGCCAGCAGCGCCGGACTAGCGAATTACGATGAGCAGTTCTTC. The rearrangement uses TRBV9 and TRBJ2-1, with TRBD2 matching 9 bases. With V trimmed by 3 bases and J by 8 bases, 9 bases remained unmatched. There are 15 residues in the CDR3. CDR1 and CDR2 (germline): SGDLS, YYNGEE.

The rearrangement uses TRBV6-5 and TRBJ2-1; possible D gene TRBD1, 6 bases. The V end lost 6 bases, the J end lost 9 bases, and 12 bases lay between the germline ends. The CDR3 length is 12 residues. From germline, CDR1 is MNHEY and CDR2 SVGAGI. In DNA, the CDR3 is TGTGCCAGCAGCCAAAGAGGGGGTGAGCAGTTCTTC. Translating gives CASSQRGGEQFF.

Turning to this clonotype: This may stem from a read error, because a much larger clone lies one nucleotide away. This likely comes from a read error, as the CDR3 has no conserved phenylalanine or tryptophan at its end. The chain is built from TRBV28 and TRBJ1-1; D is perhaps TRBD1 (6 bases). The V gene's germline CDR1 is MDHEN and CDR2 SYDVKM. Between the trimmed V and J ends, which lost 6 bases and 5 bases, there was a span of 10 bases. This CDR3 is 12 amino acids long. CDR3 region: CASRVGGTEAFS. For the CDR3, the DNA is TGTGCCAGCAGAGTAGGGGGTACTGAAGCTTTCTCT.

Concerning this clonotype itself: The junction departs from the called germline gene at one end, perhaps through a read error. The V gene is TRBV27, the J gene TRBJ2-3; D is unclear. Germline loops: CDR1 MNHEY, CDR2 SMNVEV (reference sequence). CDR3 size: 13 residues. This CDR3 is CASGFGLTDTQYF. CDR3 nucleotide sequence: TGTGCCAGCGGTTTCGGGCTCACAGATACGCAGTATTTT.

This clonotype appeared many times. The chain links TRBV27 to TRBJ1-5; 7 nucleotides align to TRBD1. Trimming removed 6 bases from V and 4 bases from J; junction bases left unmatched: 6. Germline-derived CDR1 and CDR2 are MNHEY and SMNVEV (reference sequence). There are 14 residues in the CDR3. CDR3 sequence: CASSPTGLNQPQHF. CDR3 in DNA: TGTGCCAGCAGCCCGACAGGGCTAAATCAGCCCCAGCATTTT.

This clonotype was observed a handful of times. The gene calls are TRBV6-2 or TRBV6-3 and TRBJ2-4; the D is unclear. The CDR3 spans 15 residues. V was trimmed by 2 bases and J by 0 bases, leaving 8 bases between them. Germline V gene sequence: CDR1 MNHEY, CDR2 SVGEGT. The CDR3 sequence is CASSYVGLAKNIQYF. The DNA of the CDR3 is TGTGCCAGCAGTTACGTCGGGTTAGCCAAAAACATTCAGTACTTC.

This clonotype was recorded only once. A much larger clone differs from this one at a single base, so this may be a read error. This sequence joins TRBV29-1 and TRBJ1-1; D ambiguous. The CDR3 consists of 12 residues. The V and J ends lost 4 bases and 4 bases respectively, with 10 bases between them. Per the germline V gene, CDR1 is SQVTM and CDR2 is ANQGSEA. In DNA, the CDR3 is TGCAGCGTTGTCGAAGGGAGCACTGAAGCTTTCTTT. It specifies CSVVEGSTEAFF.

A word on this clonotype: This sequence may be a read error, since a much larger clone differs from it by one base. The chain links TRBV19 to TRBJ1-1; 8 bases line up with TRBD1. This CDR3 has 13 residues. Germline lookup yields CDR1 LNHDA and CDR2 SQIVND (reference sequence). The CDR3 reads CASTNRGWTEASF. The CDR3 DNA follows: TGTGCCAGCACTAACAGGGGGTGGACTGAAGCTTCCTTT.

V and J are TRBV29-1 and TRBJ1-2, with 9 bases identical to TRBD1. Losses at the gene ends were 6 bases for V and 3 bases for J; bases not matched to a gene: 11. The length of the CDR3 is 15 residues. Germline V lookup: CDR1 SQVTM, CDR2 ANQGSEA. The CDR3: CSVGFSTGGHYGYTF. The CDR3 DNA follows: TGCAGCGTCGGTTTTTCGACAGGGGGGCACTATGGCTACACCTTC.

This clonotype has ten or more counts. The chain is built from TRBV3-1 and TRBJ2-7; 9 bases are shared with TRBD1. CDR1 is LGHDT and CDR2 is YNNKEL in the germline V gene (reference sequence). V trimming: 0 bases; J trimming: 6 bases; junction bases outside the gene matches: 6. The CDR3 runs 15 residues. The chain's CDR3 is CASSQDRTGVSEQYF. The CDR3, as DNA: TGTGCCAGCAGCCAAGATAGGACAGGGGTTTCCGAGCAGTACTTC.

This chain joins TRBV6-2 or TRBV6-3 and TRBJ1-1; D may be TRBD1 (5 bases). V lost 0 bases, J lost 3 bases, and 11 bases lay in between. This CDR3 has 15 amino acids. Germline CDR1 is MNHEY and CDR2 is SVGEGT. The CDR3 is CASSYSAGDYTEAFF. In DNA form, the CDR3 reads TGTGCCAGCAGTTACTCGGCGGGGGATTACACTGAAGCTTTCTTT.

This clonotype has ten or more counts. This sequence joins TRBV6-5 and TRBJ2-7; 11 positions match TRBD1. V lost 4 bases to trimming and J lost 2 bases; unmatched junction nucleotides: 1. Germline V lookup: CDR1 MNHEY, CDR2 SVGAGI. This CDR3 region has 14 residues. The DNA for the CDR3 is TGTGCCAGCAGTTGGGGACAGGGGGCCTACGAGCAGTACTTC. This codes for CASSWGQGAYEQYF.

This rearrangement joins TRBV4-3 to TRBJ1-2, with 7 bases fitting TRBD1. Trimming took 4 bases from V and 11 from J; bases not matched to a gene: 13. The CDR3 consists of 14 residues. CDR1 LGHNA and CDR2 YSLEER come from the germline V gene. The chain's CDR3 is CASSLTGTVLSYTF. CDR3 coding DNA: TGCGCCAGCAGCCTCACCGGGACAGTACTCAGTTACACCTTC.

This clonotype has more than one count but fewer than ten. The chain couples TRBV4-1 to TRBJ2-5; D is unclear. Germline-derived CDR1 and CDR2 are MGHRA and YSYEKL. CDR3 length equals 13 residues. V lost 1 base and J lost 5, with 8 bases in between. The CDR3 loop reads CASSQVFGETQYF. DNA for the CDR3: TGCGCCAGCAGCCAAGTATTTGGGGAGACCCAGTACTTC.

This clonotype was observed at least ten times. CDR3 sequence reads: CASSRRRYQETQYF. The CDR3, as DNA: TGTGCCAGCAGCCGCAGGAGATACCAAGAGACCCAGTACTTC. This chain links TRBV28 with TRBJ2-5; no clear D gene. Germline CDR1 and CDR2: MDHEN and SYDVKM. V was shortened by 6 bases and J by 0 bases, with 11 bases between the two germline ends. The CDR3 totals 14 residues.

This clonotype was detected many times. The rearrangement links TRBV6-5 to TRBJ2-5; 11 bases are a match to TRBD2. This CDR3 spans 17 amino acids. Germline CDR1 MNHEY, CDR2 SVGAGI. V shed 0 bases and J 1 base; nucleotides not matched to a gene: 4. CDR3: CASSYSRLAGSQETQYF. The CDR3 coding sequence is TGTGCCAGCAGTTACTCGAGACTAGCGGGGAGCCAAGAGACCCAGTACTTC.